Listed here is a single TCR beta chain. This record belongs to a study of blood T cell repertoires in COVID-19. Background on the study: PBMCs, B-cell-depleted T cells, or T cells were the source of the cDNA or gDNA that made up the material.

Germline CDR1 is SGHTA and CDR2 is FQGNSA. V shed 2 bases and J 0 bases; nucleotides not matched to a gene: 8. The CDR3 sequence is 17 residues long. Across over 20 US areas, participants ranged in age from about 18 to 90 years. Cohorts were assigned according to the clinical history that participants reported. Profiling relied on immunoSEQ multiplex PCR, and the TCRdb table lists in-frame clones only, not all of them. The data hold about 280,000 clones, with roughly 80% observed a single time. This sequence originates from a man aged 40-49 years who had been exposed to COVID-19. Sequencing used PBMCs or T cells enriched from blood (not recorded which). This chain links TRBV7-2 with TRBJ2-3, with 7 bases fitting TRBD2. CDR3 amino acids: CASSLRVSGASTDTQYF. The CDR3 DNA reads TGTGCCAGCAGCTTAAGGGTGAGCGGGGCTAGCACAGATACGCAGTATTTT.